Sequencing of this T cell receptor beta chain was carried out in a study of CD8+CD57+ T cells in acquired aplastic anemia (dated by TCRdb to 2016 to 2019). For context, the study as a whole: DNA extracted from sorted CD4+ and CD8+ cells had a mean of around 3.3 ug, with a range of about 0.18 to 27.4 ug. An average of around 10 million reads for CD4+ cells and 11.0 million reads for CD8+ cells was obtained from healthy donor samples. General findings and caveats noted by the study authors: About 30 CD8+ CDR3 sequences were found to be shared between patients and controls, but these sequences appeared to be highly expressed in patients and within the immunodominant clones of the patients. Patients and healthy controls showed no significant difference in CD8+ Simpson's diversity (P=0.060).

In this study, sorted CD4+ and CD8+ T cells from the blood of healthy subjects and of severe aplastic anemia patients had their TCR repertoires deep-sequenced. Ficoll-Paque density gradient centrifugation was used to isolate peripheral blood mononuclear cells. CD4+ and CD8+ T cells were sorted by FACS or magnetic beads before DNA extraction. V is cut back by 5 bases and J by 5 bases, with 5 bases in the junction unmatched. There are 13 amino acids in the CDR3, from cysteine to phenylalanine inclusive. This entry keeps only the CDR3 DNA: 39 bases, framed from base 1. As encoded in the germline V gene, CDR1 is SGHVS while CDR2 is FNYEAQ. There are many counts of this clonotype. The target of this receptor is not known. No much larger clone is present one base from it, and per-base qualities are unavailable. Genomic DNA served as template for TCR beta VDJ combination and CDR3 sequence profiling. TCR repertoire sequencing was run on an Illumina HiSeq 2000. On the authors' methods: TRBV/TRBJ rearrangement plots, CDR3 size and DJ length profiles, and Simpson's diversity index were used to assess repertoires. The immunodominant clone was defined as the most abundant DNA sequence in deep sequencing data. CDR3 amino acid sequences were screened for sharing across subjects and were compared with published repertoires and the VDJdb database. TCRdb trimmed the raw reads at Q25, called clones with MiXCR and kept productive beta chains. Entries are consolidated by CDR3 protein sequence, retaining the most common genes and DNA. The V and J calls shown here were made by TCRdb, not taken from the authors' results. In this sample the table shows 200,000 to 250,000 distinct CDR3 sequences, roughly 57% of which occur a single time. Less than 30% of the sample is held by the ten biggest clonotypes.

Sample: sorted CD4+, CD8+, or CD8+CD57+ T cells (not recorded which) from PBMCs. This chain is built from TRBV7-6 and TRBJ2-7, with 8 bases matching TRBD1. The receptor was derived from a human donor in good health. The CDR3 region: CASSVDRGHEQYF. Read as DNA, the sequence is TGTGCCAGCAGCGTCGACAGGGGCCACGAGCAGTACTTC.